This TCR beta chain was identified in a study of response to subunit inactivated influenza vaccine. General observations from the study: Seasonal influenza vaccination, on each occasion, was suggested by the authors to recruit few new T cells.

The CDR3 covers 12 residues. The V segment lost 4 bases and the J segment 6 bases; nucleotides outside the gene matches: 2. This clonotype has only a few counts. Its antigen is unidentified. In TCRdb, the RT-PCR reads were re-called with MiXCR into one record per CDR3 protein. Of approximately 200,000 distinct CDR3 sequences listed, about 15% were seen once; the top ten hold about a quarter. This sample comprised CD8+ T cells sorted from PBMCs, obtained more than 4 days after vaccination. The TCR comes from a man over 45 who received an inactivated influenza vaccine. The chain uses TRBV12-3 or TRBV12-4 and TRBJ2-7; 8 bases agree with TRBD2. The CDR3 coding sequence is TGTGCCAGCAGTTCTCTAGCGGGCGAGCAGTACTTC. Its translation: CASSSLAGEQYF.